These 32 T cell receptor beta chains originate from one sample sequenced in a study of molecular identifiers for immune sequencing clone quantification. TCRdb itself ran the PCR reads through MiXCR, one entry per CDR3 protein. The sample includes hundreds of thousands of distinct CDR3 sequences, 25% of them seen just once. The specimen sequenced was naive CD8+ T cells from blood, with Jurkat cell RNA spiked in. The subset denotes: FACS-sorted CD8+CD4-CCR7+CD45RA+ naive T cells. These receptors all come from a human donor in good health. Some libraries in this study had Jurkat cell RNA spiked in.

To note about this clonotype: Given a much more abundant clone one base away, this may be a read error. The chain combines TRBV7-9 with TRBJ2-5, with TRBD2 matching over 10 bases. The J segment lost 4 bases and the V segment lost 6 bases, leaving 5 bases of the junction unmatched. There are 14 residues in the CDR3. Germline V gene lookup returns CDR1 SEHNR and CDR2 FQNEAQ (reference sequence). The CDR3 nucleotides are TGTGCCAGCAGGACTAGCGGGCCCTCAGAGACCCAGTACTTC. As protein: CASRTSGPSETQYF.

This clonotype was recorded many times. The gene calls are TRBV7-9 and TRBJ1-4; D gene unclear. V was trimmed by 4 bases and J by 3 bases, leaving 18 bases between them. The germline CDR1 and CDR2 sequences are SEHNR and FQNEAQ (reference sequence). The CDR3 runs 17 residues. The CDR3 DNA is TGTGCCAGCAGCTCAACACGGCCGGTCGTATCTAATGAAAAACTGTTTTTT. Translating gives CASSSTRPVVSNEKLFF.

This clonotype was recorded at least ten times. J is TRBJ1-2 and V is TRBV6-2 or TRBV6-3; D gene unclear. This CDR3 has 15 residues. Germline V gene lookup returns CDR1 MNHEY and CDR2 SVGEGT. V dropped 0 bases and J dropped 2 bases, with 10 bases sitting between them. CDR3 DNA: TGTGCCAGCAGTTACTCCGCGTGGGAGAACTATGGCTACACCTTC. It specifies CASSYSAWENYGYTF.

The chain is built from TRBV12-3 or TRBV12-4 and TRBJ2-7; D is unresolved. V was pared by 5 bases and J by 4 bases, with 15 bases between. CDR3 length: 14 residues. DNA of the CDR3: TGTGCCAGCAGTCTGGCATCTACCGGGTACGAGCAGTACTTC. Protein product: CASSLASTGYEQYF.

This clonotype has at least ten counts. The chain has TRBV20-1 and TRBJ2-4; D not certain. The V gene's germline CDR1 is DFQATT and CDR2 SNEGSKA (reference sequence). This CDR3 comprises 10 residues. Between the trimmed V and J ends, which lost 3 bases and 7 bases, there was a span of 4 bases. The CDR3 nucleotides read TGCAGTGCTAGTACTAACATTCAGTACTTC. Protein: CSASTNIQYF.

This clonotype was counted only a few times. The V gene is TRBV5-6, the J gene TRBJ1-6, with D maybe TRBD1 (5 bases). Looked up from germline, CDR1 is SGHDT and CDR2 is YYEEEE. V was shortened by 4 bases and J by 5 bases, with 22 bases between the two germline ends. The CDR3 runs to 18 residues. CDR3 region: CASSPERGALPHNSPLHF. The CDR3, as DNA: TGTGCCAGCAGCCCGGAGAGGGGAGCCCTTCCCCATAATTCACCCCTCCACTTT. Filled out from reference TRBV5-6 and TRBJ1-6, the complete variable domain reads DAGVTQSPTHLIKTRGQQVTLRCSPKSGHDTVSWYQQALGQGPQFIFQYYEEEERQRGNFPDRFSGHQFPNYSSELNVNALLLGDSALYLCASSPERGALPHNSPLHFGNGTRLTVT.

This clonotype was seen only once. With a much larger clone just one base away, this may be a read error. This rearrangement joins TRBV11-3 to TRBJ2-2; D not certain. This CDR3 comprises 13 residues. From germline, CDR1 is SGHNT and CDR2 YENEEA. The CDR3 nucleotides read TGTGCCAGCGGCTTAGAATCCTATGGGGAGCTGTTTTTT. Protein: CASGLESYGELFF.

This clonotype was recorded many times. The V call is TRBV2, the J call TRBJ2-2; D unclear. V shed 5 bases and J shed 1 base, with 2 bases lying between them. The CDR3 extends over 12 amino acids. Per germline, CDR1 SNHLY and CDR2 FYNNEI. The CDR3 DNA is TGTGCCAGCAGTATGAACACCGGGGAGCTGTTTTTT. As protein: CASSMNTGELFF.

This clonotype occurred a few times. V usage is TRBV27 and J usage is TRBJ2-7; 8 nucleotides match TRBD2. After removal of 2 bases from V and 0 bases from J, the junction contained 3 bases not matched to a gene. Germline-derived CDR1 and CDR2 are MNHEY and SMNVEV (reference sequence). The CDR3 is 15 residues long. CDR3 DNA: TGTGCCAGCAGTTTAATTAGCGGGAACTCCTACGAGCAGTACTTC. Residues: CASSLISGNSYEQYF.

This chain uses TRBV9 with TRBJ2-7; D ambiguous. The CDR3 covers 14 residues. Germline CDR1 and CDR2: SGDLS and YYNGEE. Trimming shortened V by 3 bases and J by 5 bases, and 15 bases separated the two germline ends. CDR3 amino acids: CASSAFDSSHEQYF. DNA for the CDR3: TGTGCCAGCAGCGCCTTCGATAGTAGCCACGAGCAGTACTTC. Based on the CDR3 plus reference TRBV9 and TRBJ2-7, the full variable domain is DSGVTQTPKHLITATGQRVTLRCSPRSGDLSVYWYQQSLDQGLQFLIQYYNGEERAKGNILERFSAQQFPDLHSELNLSSLELGDSALYFCASSAFDSSHEQYFGPGTRLTVT.

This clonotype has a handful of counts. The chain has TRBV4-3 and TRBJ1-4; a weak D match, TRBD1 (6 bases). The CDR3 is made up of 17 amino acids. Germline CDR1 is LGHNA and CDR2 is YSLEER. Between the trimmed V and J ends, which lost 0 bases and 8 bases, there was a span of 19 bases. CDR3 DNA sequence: TGCGCCAGCAGCCAAGAGCCACGGGACAACGGTTACGAAAAACTGTTTTTT. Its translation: CASSQEPRDNGYEKLFF.

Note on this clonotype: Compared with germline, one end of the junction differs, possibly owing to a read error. CDR3 nucleotides: TGTGCCGGCAGCTTTTCCGGGGATGGAAACACCATATATTTT. Translating it yields CAGSFSGDGNTIYF. The chain links TRBV7-9 to TRBJ1-3; the D is unclear. The CDR3 contains 14 residues. In germline, CDR1 is SEHNR, CDR2 FQNEAQ (reference sequence).

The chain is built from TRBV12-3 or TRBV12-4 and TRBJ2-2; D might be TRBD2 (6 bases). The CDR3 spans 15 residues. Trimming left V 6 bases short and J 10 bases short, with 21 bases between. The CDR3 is CASSQTEGRDQELFF. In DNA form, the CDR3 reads TGTGCCAGCAGCCAAACCGAGGGGCGGGATCAGGAGCTGTTTTTT.

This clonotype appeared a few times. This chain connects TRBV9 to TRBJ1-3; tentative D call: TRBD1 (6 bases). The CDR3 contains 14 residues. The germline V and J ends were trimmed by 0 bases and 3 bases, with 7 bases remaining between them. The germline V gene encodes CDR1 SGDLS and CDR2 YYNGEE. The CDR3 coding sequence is TGTGCCAGCAGCGTAGGGACAGTTGGAAACACCATATATTTT. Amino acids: CASSVGTVGNTIYF. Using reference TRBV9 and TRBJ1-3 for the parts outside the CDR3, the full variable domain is DSGVTQTPKHLITATGQRVTLRCSPRSGDLSVYWYQQSLDQGLQFLIQYYNGEERAKGNILERFSAQQFPDLHSELNLSSLELGDSALYFCASSVGTVGNTIYFGEGSWLTVV.

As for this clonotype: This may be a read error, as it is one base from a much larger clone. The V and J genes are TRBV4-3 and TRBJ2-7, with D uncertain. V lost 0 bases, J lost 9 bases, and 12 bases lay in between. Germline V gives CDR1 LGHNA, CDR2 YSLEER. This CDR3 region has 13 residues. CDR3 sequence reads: CASSQDRLDAQYF. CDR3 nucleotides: TGCGCCAGCAGCCAAGACAGGTTGGACGCGCAGTACTTC.

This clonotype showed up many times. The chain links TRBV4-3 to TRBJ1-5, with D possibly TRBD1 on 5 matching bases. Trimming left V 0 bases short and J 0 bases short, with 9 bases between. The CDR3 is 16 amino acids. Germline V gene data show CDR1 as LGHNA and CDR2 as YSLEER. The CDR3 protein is CASSQDWRGSNQPQHF. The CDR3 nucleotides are TGCGCCAGCAGCCAAGATTGGAGGGGTAGCAATCAGCCCCAGCATTTT.

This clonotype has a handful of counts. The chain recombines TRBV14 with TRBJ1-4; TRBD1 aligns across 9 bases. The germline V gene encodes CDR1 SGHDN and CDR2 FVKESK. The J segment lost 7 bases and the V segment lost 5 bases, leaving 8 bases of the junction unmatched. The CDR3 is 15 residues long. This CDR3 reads CASSSPRTGVEKLFF. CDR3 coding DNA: TGTGCCAGCAGCTCCCCCAGGACAGGGGTTGAAAAACTGTTTTTT.

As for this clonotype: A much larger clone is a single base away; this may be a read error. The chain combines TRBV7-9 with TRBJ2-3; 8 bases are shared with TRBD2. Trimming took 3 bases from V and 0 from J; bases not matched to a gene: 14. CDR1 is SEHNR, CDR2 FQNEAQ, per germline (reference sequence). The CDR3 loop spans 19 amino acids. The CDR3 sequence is CASSFDPFTSGSSTDTQYF. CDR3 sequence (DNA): TGTGCCAGCAGCTTTGACCCATTTACTAGCGGTTCTAGCACAGATACGCAGTATTTT. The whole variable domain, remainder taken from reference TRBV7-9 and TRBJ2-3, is DTGVSQNPRHKITKRGQNVTFRCDPISEHNRLYWYRQTLGQGPEFLTYFQNEAQLEKSRLLSDRFSAERPKGSFSTLEIQRTEQGDSAMYLCASSFDPFTSGSSTDTQYFGPGTRLTVL.

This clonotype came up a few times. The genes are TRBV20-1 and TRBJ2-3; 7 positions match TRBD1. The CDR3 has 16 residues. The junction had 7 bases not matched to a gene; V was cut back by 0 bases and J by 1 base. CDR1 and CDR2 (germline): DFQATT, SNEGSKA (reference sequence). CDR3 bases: TGCAGTGCTAGAGATTTGGGGACAGCACGCACAGATACGCAGTATTTT. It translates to CSARDLGTARTDTQYF.

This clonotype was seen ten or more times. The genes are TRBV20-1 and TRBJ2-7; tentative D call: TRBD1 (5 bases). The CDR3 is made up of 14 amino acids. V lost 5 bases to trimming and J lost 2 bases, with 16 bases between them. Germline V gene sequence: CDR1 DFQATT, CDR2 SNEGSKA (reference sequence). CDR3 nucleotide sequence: TGCAGTGCTCCGCCGGCAGGGCGAGCCTACGAGCAGTACTTC. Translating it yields CSAPPAGRAYEQYF.

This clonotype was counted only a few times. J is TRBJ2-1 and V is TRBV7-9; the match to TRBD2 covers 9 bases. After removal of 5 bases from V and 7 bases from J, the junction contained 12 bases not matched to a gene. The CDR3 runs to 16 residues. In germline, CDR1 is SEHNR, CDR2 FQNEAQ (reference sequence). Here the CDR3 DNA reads TGTGCCAGCAGCGCCACTATTAGCGGGAGTGGGAATGAGCAGTTCTTC. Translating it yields CASSATISGSGNEQFF.

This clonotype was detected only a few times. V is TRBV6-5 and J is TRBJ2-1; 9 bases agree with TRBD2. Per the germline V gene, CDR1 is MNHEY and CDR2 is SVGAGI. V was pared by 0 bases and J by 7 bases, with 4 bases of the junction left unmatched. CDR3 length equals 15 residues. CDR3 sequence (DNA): TGTGCCAGCAGTTACTCGAGTAGCGGGAGAAATGAGCAGTTCTTC. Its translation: CASSYSSSGRNEQFF.

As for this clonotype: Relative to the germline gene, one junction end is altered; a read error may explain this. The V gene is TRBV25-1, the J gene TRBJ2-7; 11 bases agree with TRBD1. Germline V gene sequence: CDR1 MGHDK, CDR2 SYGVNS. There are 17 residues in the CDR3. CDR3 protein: CACRRDGWGQGVYEQYF. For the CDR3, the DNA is TGCGCCTGCAGGAGGGATGGTTGGGGACAGGGGGTCTACGAGCAGTACTTC.

The CDR3 coding sequence is TGCGCCAGCAGTCAAAGGGTTGGGGGCCCAGATACGCAGTATTTT. Amino acids: CASSQRVGGPDTQYF. This chain joins TRBV23-1 and TRBJ2-3; D may be TRBD1 (6 bases). TRBV23-1 is an open reading frame, and its role is uncertain. V was clipped by 2 bases and J by 4 bases, with 13 bases between them. The CDR3 spans 15 residues.

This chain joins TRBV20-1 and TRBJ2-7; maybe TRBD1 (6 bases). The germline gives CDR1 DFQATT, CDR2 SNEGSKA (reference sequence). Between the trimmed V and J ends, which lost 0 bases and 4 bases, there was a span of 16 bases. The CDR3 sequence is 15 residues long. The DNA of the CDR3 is TGCAGTGCTAGAGATCGATCCAGGGGTCGTTACGAGCAGTACTTC. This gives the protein CSARDRSRGRYEQYF.

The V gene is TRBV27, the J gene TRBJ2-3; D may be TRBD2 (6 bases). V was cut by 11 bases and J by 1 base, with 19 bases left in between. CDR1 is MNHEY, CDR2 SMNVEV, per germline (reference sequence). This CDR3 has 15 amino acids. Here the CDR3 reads CAGGGVVRRTDTQYF. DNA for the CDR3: TGTGCCGGCGGAGGGGTTGTCCGGCGCACAGATACGCAGTATTTT.

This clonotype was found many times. The CDR3 spells CAWSVRGNEQFF. CDR3 in DNA: TGTGCCTGGAGTGTACGCGGAAATGAGCAGTTCTTC. The chain carries TRBV30 and TRBJ2-1; the D is unclear. The CDR3 length is 12 residues. The V and J ends lost 0 bases and 7 bases respectively, with 7 bases between them. From germline, CDR1 is GTSNPN and CDR2 SVGIG (reference sequence). Together with reference TRBV30 and TRBJ2-1, the CDR3 gives the full variable domain: SQTIHQWPATLVQPVGSPLSLECTVEGTSNPNLYWYRQAAGRGLQLLFYSVGIGQISSEVPQNLSASRPQDRQFILSSKKLLLSDSGFYLCAWSVRGNEQFFGPGTRLTVL.

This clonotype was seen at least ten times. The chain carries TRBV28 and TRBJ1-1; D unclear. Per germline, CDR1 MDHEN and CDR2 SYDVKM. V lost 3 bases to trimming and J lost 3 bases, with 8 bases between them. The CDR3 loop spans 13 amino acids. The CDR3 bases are TGTGCCAGCAGTTTGGAGACCCACACTGAAGCTTTCTTT. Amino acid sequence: CASSLETHTEAFF.

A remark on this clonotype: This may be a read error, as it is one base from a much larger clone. CDR3 region: CASSIGTGSYGYTF. CDR3 sequence (DNA): TGTGCCAGTAGTATCGGGACAGGCTCCTATGGCTACACCTTC. The V and J genes are TRBV19 and TRBJ1-2; TRBD1 aligns across 8 bases. V lost 3 bases and J lost 4; bases outside the gene matches: 4. Germline CDR1 and CDR2: LNHDA and SQIVND (reference sequence). The CDR3 is 14 amino acids.

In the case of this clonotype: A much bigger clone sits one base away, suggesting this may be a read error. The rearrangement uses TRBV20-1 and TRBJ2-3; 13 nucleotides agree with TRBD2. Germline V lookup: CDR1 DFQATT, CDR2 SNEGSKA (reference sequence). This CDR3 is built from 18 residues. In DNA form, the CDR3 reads TGCAGTGCTAGAGATCTGTCCGGGACTAGCGGGGTCACAGATGCGCAGTATTTT. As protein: CSARDLSGTSGVTDAQYF.

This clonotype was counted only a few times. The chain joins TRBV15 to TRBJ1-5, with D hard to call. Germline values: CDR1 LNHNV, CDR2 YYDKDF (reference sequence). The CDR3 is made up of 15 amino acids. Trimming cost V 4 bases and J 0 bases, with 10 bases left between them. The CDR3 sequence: CATSMYGFSNQPQHF. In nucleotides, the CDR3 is TGTGCCACCAGCATGTATGGATTTAGCAATCAGCCCCAGCATTTT.

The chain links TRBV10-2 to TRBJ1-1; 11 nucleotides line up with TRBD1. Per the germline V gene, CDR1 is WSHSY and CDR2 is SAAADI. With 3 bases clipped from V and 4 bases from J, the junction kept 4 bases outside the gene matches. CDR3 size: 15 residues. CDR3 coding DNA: TGCGCCAGCAGTGAAGGGACAGGGGGTGGCACTGAAGCTTTCTTT. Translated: CASSEGTGGGTEAFF.